This TCR beta chain is drawn from a study of blood T cells in healthy people across ages. The draw of peripheral blood yielded around 9.6 milliliters from each donor. With a J-beta primer mix and a sample-barcoded 5' primer, a second PCR ran about 6 to 11 cycles. MiXCR, applied by TCRdb to the 5' RACE reads, yields one record per CDR3 protein. The sample comprises hundreds of thousands of distinct CDR3 sequences, around 21% of which are singletons, and more than 3% rests with the top ten. CDR3 length: 15 residues. This clonotype was detected only a few times. Its antigen is as yet unknown. A much larger clonotype is one base distant, so this may be a read error. Study results and limitations: Unsorted PBMCs prevented conclusive naive versus antigen-experienced comparison. Per million T cells, TCR beta diversity dropped roughly linearly as age increased.

This sequence originates from a man between 65 and 85 years old in good health. V is TRBV21-1 and J is TRBJ2-1; the table names TRBD1, a call not compared with the DNA. TRBV21-1 is recorded as a pseudogene. What was sequenced was blood. For the CDR3, the DNA is TGTGCCAGCAGCAAAGGAGGGGGGTCCCACAATGAGCAGTTCTTC. Translating it yields CASSKGGGSHNEQFF.